This T cell receptor beta chain was sequenced for a study of blood T cells in healthy people across ages. General study points: Investigators viewed diversity estimates from one million T cells as underestimates, the study reported.

Turning to this clonotype: Its cognate antigen is unknown.

There were at least 6 micrograms of total RNA extracted from every sample. The CDR3 extends over 13 amino acids. Trimming removed 4 bases from V and 0 bases from J, with 5 bases in between. Germline V lookup: CDR1 SGHTA, CDR2 FQGNSA. Combining a sample-barcoded 5' primer with a J-beta primer mix, a second PCR ran for roughly 7 to 11 cycles. TCRdb re-called the 5' RACE reads through MiXCR, storing one row per CDR3 protein. The profile shows about 780,000 distinct CDR3 sequences, more than 35% of them singletons. The genes are TRBV7-2 and TRBJ2-3; D uncertain. The receptor's source is a man aged 80 or over in good health. The sequencing sample was made of blood. The CDR3 bases are TGTGCCAGCAGCTGGGCCAGCACAGATACGCAGTATTTT. Encoded protein: CASSWASTDTQYF. Full variable domain (outside the CDR3, taken from reference TRBV7-2 and TRBJ2-3): GAGVSQSPSNKVTEKGKDVELRCDPISGHTALYWYRQSLGQGLEFLIYFQGNSAPDKSGLPSDRFSAERTGGSVSTLTIQRTQQEDSAVYLCASSWASTDTQYFGPGTRLTVL.